This T cell receptor beta chain emerged from a study of identical twins. From the 5' RACE reads, TCRdb called clonotypes with MiXCR, one entry per CDR3 protein. The sample has approximately 500,000 distinct CDR3 sequences, 20% to 30% seen once. This clonotype was seen many times. Trimming shortened V by 0 bases and J by 6 bases, and 12 bases separated the two germline ends. CDR3 length: 15 residues. The germline V gene encodes CDR1 MGHRA and CDR2 YSYEKL. The data were also submitted as part of a second study, on T cells expressing NK-cell markers.

The chain employs TRBV4-1 and TRBJ2-1, with D perhaps TRBD2 (6 bases). The receptor comes from a woman aged 18-29 years in good health. The sample comprised CD4+ T cells sorted from blood. Written as DNA, the CDR3 is TGCGCCAGCAGCCAAGATTTCTCCGGGGGCAATGAGCAGTTCTTC. Translation: CASSQDFSGGNEQFF.